This T cell receptor beta chain was recovered during a study of blood T cell repertoires in COVID-19. CDR1 and CDR2 from the germline V gene are KGHDR and SFDVKD. The V and J ends lost 10 bases and 4 bases respectively, with 15 bases between them. The CDR3 spans 13 residues. Assay used: immunoSEQ multiplex PCR; TCRdb lists only in-frame clones, some missing. The table records around 190,000 clones, 70% to 90% of them present only once. The V gene is TRBV24-1, the J gene TRBJ1-2; D is perhaps TRBD1 (5 bases). This receptor was obtained from a woman between 35 and 50 years old in a cohort exposed to, infected with or recovered from COVID-19 (not recorded which). The sequenced sample was PBMCs or T cells enriched from blood (not recorded which). CDR3 bases: TGTGCCACGGGAGGAGACAGCCCCTATGGCTACACCTTC. Translating gives CATGGDSPYGYTF.